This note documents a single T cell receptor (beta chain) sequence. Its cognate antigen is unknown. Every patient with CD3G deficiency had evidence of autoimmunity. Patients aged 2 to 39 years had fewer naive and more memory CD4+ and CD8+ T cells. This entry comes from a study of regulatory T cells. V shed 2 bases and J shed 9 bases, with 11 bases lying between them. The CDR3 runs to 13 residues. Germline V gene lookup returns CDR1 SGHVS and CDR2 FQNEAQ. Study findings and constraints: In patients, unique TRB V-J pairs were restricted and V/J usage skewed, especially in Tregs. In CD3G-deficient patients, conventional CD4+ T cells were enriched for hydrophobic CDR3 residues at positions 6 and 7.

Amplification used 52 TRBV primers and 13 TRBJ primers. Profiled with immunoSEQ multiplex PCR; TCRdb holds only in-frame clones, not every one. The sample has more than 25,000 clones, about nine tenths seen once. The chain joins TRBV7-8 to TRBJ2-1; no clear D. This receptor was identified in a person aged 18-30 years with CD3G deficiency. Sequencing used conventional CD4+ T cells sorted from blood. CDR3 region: CASSLTNVGEQFF. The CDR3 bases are TGTGCCAGCAGCTTAACGAACGTCGGTGAGCAGTTCTTC.